This TCR beta chain was recorded in a study of blood T cell repertoires in COVID-19. This CDR3 contains 15 residues. V lost 2 bases to trimming and J lost 3 bases; unmatched junction nucleotides: 5. In germline, CDR1 is SGHTA, CDR2 FQGTGA. Libraries were prepared by immunoSEQ multiplex PCR; TCRdb keeps only in-frame clonotypes and omits some of them. This table has approximately 170,000 clones, around 82% appearing once. The clonotype comes from a woman aged 70-85 years who had recovered from COVID-19. The rearrangement joins TRBV7-3 to TRBJ1-1; 8 bases align to TRBD1. Sequencing input: peripheral blood. The CDR3 DNA is TGTGCCAGCAGCTTAGGTGGGACAGGTGACACTGAAGCTTTCTTT. Amino acid sequence: CASSLGGTGDTEAFF.